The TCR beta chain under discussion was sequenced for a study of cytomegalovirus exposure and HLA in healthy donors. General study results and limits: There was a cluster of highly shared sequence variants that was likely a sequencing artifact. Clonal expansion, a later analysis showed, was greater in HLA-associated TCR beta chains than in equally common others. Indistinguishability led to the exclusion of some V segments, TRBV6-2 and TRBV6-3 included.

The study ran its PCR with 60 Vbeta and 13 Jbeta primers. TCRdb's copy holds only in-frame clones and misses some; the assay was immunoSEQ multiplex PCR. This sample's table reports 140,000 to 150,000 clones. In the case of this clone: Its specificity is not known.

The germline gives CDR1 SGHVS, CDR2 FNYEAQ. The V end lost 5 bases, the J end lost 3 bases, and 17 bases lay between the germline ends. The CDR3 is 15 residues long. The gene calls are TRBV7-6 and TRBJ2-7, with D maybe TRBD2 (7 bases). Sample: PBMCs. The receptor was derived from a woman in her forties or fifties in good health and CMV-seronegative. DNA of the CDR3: TGTGCCAGCAGCCCCGCTGGCGGGGGCCACTACGAGCAGTACTTC. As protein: CASSPAGGGHYEQYF.